This TCR beta chain was identified during a study of blood T cell repertoires in COVID-19. Across the whole study: T cells, B-cell-depleted T cells, or PBMCs provided the cDNA or gDNA that served as material.

Sequencing used immunoSEQ multiplex PCR; TCRdb keeps in-frame clones, though not all of them. The sample gives 190,000 or so clones, around nine tenths of which show up once; 2.5% to 3.5% is in the top ten. The junction had 3 bases not matched to a gene; V was cut back by 1 base and J by 1 base. This CDR3 has 15 amino acids. Germline CDR1 is SGHVS and CDR2 is FNYEAQ. The receptor comes from a man between 35 and 55 years old with active or convalescent COVID-19. V usage is TRBV7-6 and J usage is TRBJ2-7; TRBD2 agrees at 8 bases. Material for sequencing was peripheral blood. CDR3 residues: CASSLGSGASYEQYF. DNA for the CDR3: TGTGCCAGCAGCTTAGGTAGCGGGGCGTCCTACGAGCAGTACTTC.